This T cell receptor beta chain appears in the sequencing data of a study of blood T cells in healthy people across ages. Across the study: Capture by template switching was about one barcoded beta molecule per two T cells. Study results and limitations: Strongly correlated with naive T cell percentage was TCR beta diversity.

It was with a sample-barcoded 5' primer and a J-beta primer mix that a second PCR of roughly 7 to 12 cycles was run. Sequencing of every sample gave 2.5 million or more CDR3-containing paired-end reads. TCRdb fed the 5' RACE reads into MiXCR, producing one record per CDR3 protein. The sample contains about 1.4 million distinct CDR3 sequences, almost 60% of which appear only once. Staff drew roughly 10 milliliters of peripheral blood from each donor. A word on this clonotype: As yet, its antigen is unknown.

The CDR3 is 15 residues long. The V gene's germline CDR1 is ENHRY and CDR2 SYGVKD. The V segment lost 4 bases and the J segment 7 bases; nucleotides outside the gene matches: 8. This sequence originates from a man between 18 and 35 years old in good health. The specimen was blood. The chain links TRBV10-3 to TRBJ2-1; 9 bases match TRBD1. As DNA, the CDR3 is TGTGCCATCAGTGGAGGGGGACAGGGTGGGAATGAGCAGTTCTTC. Encoded protein: CAISGGGQGGNEQFF.